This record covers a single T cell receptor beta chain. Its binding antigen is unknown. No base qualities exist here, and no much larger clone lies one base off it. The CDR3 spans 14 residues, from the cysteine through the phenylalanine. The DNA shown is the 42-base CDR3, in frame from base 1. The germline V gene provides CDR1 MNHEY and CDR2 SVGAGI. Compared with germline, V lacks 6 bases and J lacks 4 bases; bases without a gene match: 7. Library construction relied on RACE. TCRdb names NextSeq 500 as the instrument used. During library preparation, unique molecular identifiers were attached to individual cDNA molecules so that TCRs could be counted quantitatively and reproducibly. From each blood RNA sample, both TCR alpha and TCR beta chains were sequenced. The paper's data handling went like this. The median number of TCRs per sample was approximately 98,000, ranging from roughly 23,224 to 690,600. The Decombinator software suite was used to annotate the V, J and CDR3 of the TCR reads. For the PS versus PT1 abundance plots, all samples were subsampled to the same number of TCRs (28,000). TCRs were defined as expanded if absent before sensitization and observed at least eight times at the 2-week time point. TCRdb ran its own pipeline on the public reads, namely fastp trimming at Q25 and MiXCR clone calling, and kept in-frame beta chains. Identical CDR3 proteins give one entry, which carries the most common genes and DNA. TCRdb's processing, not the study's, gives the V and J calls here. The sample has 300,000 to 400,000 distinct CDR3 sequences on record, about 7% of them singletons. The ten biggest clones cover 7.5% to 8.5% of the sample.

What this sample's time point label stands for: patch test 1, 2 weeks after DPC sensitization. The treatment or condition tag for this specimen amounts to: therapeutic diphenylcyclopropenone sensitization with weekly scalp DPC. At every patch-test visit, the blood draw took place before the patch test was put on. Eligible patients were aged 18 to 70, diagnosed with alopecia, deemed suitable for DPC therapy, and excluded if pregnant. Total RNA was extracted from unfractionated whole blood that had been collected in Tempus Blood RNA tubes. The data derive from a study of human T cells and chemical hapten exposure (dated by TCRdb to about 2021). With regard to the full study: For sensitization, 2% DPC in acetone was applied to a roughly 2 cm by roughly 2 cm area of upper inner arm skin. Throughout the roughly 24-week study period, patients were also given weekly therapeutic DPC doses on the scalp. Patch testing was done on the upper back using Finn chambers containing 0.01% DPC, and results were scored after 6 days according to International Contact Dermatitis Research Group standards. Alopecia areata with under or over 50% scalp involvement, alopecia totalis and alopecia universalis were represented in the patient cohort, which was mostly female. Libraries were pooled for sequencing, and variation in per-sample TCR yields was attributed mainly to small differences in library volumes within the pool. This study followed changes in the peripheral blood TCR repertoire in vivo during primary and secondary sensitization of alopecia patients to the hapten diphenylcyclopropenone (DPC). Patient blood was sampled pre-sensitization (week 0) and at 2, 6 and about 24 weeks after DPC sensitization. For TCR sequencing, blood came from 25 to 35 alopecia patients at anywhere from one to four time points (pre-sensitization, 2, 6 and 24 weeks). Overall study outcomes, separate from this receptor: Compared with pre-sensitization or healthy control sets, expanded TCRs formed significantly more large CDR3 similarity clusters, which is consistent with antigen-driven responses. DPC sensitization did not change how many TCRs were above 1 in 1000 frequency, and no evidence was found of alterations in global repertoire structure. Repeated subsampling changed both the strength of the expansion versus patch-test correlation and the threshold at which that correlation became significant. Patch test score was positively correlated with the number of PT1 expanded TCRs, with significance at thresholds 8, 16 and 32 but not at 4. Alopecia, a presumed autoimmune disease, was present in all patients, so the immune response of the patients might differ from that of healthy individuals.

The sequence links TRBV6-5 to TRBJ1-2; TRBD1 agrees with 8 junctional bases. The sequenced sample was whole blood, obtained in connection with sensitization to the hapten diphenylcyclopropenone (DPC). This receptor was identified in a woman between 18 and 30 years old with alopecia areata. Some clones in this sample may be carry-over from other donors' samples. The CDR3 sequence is CASRTGGRSYGYTF. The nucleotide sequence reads TGTGCCAGCAGAACAGGGGGTCGGAGCTATGGCTACACCTTC.